This passage covers 4 T cell receptor beta chains from one sample sequenced in a study of blood T cell repertoires in COVID-19. Generated by immunoSEQ multiplex PCR, the TCRdb table keeps only in-frame clones and is missing some. Altogether about 240,000 clones are present, approximately 83% being singletons, with the ten largest covering roughly a tenth. Material: peripheral blood. These TCRs come from a woman at least 80 years old with acute or convalescent COVID-19.

CDR3 residues: CASSPRRAESSYNEQFF. The DNA for the CDR3 is TGTGCCAGCAGCCCCCGGCGAGCGGAGAGCTCCTACAATGAGCAGTTCTTC. The chain links TRBV9 to TRBJ2-1; D possibly corresponds to TRBD2 (5 bases). The germline V gene has CDR1 SGDLS and CDR2 YYNGEE. The CDR3 contains 17 residues. Trimming took off 4 bases at V and 0 bases at J, with 17 bases between the two ends. The whole variable domain, remainder taken from reference TRBV9 and TRBJ2-1, is DSGVTQTPKHLITATGQRVTLRCSPRSGDLSVYWYQQSLDQGLQFLIQYYNGEERAKGNILERFSAQQFPDLHSELNLSSLELGDSALYFCASSPRRAESSYNEQFFGPGTRLTVL.

This clone was picked up one time. The CDR3 spells CASSAGTGAVGTDTQYF. The CDR3 DNA follows: TGTGCCAGCTCTGCCGGGACAGGGGCCGTTGGCACAGATACGCAGTATTTT. This chain links TRBV18 with TRBJ2-3, with 10 positions matching TRBD1. The CDR3 consists of 17 residues. The germline V gene encodes CDR1 KGHSH and CDR2 LQKENI. The ends lost 6 bases at V and 1 base at J; junction bases unmatched: 10.

This chain connects TRBV4-2 to TRBJ1-4; D remains unclear. The CDR3 spans 16 residues. V lost 4 bases, J lost 0 bases, and 12 bases lay in between. Germline V gives CDR1 LGHNA, CDR2 YNFKEQ. The CDR3 nucleotides are TGTGCCAGCAGCCGGGCGGGAGCCACAACTAATGAAAAACTGTTTTTT. This gives the protein CASSRAGATTNEKLFF.

Note on this clone: Other DNA sequences from this sample encode an identical CDR3 as well. The rearrangement links TRBV3-1 (or the pseudogene TRBV3-2) to TRBJ2-1; TRBD2 matches 11 bases. The V gene end was trimmed by 6 bases and the J gene end by 7 bases; junction bases not matched to a gene: 8. CDR1 is LGHDT and CDR2 is YNNKEL in the germline V gene (reference sequence). The CDR3 extends over 15 amino acids. CDR3 in amino acids: CASSQLAGVGNEQFF. CDR3 in DNA: TGTGCCAGCAGTCAACTAGCGGGGGTGGGGAATGAGCAGTTCTTC.